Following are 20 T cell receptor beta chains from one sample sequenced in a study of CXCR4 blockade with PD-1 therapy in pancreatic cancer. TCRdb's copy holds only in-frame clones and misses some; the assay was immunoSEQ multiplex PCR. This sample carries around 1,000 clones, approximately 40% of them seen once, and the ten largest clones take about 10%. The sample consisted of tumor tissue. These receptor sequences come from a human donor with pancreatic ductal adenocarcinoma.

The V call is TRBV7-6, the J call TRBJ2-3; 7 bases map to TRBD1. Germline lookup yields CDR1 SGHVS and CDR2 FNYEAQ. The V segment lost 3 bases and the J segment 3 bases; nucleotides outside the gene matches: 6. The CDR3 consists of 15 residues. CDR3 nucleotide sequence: TGTGCCAGCAGCTTCCTGACAGGGTTGACAGATACGCAGTATTTT. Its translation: CASSFLTGLTDTQYF.

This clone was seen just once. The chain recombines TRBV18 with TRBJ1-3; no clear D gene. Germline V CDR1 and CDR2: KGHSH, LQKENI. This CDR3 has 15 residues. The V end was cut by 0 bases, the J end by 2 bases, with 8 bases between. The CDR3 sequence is CASSPPAAAGNTIYF. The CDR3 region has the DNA TGTGCCAGCTCACCACCGGCGGCTGCTGGAAACACCATATATTTT.

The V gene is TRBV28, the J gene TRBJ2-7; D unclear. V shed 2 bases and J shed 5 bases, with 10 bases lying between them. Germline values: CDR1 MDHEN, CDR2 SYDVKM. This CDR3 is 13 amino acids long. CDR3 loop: CASSLQAGNEQYF. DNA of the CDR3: TGTGCCAGCAGTTTACAGGCAGGTAACGAGCAGTACTTC.

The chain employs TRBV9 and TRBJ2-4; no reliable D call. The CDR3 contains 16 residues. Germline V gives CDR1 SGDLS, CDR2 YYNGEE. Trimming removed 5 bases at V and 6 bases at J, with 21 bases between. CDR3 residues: CASSNSIREGGNIQYF. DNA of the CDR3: TGTGCCAGCAGTAATTCGATTCGAGAAGGTGGAAACATTCAGTACTTC.

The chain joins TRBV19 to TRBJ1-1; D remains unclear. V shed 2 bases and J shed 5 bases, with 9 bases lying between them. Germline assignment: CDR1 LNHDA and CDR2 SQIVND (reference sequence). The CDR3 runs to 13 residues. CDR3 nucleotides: TGTGCCAGTAGTATAAAACATGAAACTGAAGCTTTCTTT. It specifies CASSIKHETEAFF.

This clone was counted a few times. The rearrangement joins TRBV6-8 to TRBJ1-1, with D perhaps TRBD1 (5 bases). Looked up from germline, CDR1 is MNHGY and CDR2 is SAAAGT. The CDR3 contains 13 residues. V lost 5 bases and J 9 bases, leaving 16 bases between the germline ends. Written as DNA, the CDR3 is TGTGCCAGCAGTGACGGGGACGGAGGTAAAGCTTTCTTT. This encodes CASSDGDGGKAFF.

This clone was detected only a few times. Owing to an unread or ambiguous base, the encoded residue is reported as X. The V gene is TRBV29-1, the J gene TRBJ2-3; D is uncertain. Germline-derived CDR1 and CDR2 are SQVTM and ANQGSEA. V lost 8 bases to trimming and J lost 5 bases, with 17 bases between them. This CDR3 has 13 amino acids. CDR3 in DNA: TGCAGCCTCACCCCAGCCRTCAGAGATACGCAGTATTTT. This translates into CSLTPAXRDTQYF.

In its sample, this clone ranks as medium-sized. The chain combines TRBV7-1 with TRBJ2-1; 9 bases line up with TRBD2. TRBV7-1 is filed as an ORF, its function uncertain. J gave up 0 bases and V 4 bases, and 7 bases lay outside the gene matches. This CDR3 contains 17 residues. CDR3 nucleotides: TGTGCCAGCAGCTTACTACTAGCGGGCCTCTCCTACAATGAGCAGTTCTTC. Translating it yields CASSLLLAGLSYNEQFF.

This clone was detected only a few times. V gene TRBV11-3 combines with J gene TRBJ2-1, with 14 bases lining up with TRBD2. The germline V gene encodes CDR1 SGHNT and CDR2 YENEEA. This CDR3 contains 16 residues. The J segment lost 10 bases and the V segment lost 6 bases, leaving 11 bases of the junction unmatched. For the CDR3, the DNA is TGTGCCAGCAGTCTCCTGACTAGCGGGGGGGCAAAAGAGCAGTTCTTC. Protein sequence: CASSLLTSGGAKEQFF.

Here the CDR3 reads CASSLSGGAYNEQFF. The CDR3, as DNA: TGCGCCAGCAGCCTTAGCGGGGGGGCCTACAATGAGCAGTTCTTC. V is TRBV23-1 and J is TRBJ2-1; 11 bases line up with TRBD2. TRBV23-1 is sorted into the ORF group, with uncertain function. V lost 6 bases and J lost 2; bases outside the gene matches: 3. The CDR3 sequence is 15 residues long.

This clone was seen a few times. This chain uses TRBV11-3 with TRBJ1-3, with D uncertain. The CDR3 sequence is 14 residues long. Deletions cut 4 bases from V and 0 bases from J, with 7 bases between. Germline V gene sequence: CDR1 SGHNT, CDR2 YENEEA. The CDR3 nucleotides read TGTGCCAGCAGCTACAGTCGCTCTGGAAACACCATATATTTT. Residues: CASSYSRSGNTIYF.

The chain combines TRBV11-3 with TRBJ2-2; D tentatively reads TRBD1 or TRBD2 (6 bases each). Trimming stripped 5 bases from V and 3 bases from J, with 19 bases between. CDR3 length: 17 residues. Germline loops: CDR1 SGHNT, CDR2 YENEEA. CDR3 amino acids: CASSLFRGGADTGELFF. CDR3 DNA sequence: TGTGCCAGCAGCCTATTCAGGGGCGGGGCCGACACCGGGGAGCTGTTTTTT.

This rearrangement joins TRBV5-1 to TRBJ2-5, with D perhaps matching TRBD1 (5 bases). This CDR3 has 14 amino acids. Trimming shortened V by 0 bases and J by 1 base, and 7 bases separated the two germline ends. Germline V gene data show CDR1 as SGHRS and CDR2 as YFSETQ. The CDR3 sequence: CASSLVGAQETQYF. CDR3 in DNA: TGCGCCAGCAGCTTGGTTGGGGCCCAAGAGACCCAGTACTTC. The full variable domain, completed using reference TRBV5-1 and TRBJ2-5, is KAGVTQTPRYLIKTRGQQVTLSCSPISGHRSVSWYQQTPGQGLQFLFEYFSETQRNKGNFPGRFSGRQFSNSRSEMNVSTLELGDSALYLCASSLVGAQETQYFGPGTRLLVL.

CDR3 DNA sequence: TGTGCCAGTAGTAACGGACAGGGTTCAGATTCACCCCTCCACTTT. Protein: CASSNGQGSDSPLHF. The chain couples TRBV19 to TRBJ1-6; 8 bases match TRBD1. The CDR3 loop spans 15 amino acids. The germline gives CDR1 LNHDA, CDR2 SQIVND (reference sequence). The junction had 7 bases not matched to a gene; V was cut back by 4 bases and J by 8 bases.

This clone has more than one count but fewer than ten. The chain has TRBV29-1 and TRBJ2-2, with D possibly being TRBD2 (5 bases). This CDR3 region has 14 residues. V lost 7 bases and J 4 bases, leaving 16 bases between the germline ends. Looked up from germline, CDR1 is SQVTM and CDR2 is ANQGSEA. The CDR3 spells CSADLARGTGELFF. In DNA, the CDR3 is TGCAGCGCCGATCTAGCTCGGGGCACCGGGGAGCTGTTTTTT.

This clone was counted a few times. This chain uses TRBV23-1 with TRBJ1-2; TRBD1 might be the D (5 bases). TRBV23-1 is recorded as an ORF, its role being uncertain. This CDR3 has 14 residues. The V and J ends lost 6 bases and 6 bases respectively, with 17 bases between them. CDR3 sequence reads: CASSHEPGRNGYTF. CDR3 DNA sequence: TGCGCCAGCAGCCACGAACCAGGGAGGAATGGCTACACCTTC.

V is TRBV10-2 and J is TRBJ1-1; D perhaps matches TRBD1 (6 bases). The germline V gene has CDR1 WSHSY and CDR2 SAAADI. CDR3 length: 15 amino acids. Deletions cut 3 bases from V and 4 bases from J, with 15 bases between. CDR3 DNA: TGCGCCAGCAGTGACACCAATTTCAGGGGCACTGAAGCTTTCTTT. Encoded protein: CASSDTNFRGTEAFF.

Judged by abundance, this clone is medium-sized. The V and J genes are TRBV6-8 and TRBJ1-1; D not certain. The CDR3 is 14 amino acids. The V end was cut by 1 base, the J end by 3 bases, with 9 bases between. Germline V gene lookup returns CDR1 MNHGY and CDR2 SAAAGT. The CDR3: CASSYFALDTEAFF. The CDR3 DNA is TGTGCCAGCAGTTACTTTGCCCTAGACACTGAAGCTTTCTTT.

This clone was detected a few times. The CDR3 loop reads CASQRVDYGYTF. Written as DNA, the CDR3 is TGTGCCAGCCAAAGGGTAGACTATGGCTACACCTTC. The rearrangement uses TRBV9 and TRBJ1-2; no clear D. The CDR3 runs to 12 residues. Deletions cut 7 bases from V and 3 bases from J, with 10 bases between. Germline V lookup: CDR1 SGDLS, CDR2 YYNGEE. Complete variable domain (other parts from reference TRBV9 and TRBJ1-2): DSGVTQTPKHLITATGQRVTLRCSPRSGDLSVYWYQQSLDQGLQFLIQYYNGEERAKGNILERFSAQQFPDLHSELNLSSLELGDSALYFCASQRVDYGYTFGSGTRLTVV.

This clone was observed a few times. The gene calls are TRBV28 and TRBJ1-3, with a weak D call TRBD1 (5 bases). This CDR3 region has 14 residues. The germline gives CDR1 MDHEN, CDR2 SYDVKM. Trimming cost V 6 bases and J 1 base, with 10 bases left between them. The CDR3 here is CASSPGGSGNTIYF. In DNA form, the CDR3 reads TGTGCCAGCAGCCCGGGGGGGTCTGGAAACACCATATATTTT.